Below are 26 T cell receptor beta chains sequenced from a single sample in a study of monozygotic twins with inflammatory bowel disease. With the 5' RACE reads reprocessed, TCRdb shows one record per CDR3 protein and no DNA. Its table lists over 100,000 distinct CDR3 sequences. The sample consisted of blood. The receptors here all came from a human donor with ulcerative colitis or Crohn's disease, or a healthy co-twin of an affected twin (not recorded which).

J is TRBJ2-1 and V is TRBV19; the D call from TCRdb, TRBD2, cannot be confirmed without DNA. Germline-derived CDR1 and CDR2 are LNHDA and SQIVND (reference sequence). The CDR3 covers 19 residues. CDR3 sequence reads: CASSIAHRLAGSSYNEQFF.

The chain recombines TRBV27 with TRBJ2-1; TCRdb's D gene call, TRBD2, goes unchecked for lack of DNA. CDR1 MNHEY and CDR2 SMNVEV come from the germline V gene (reference sequence). The CDR3 length is 15 residues. The CDR3 reads CASSLWLAGEDEQFF.

The chain carries TRBV10-3 and TRBJ2-1; with no DNA, the TCRdb D assignment of TRBD2 cannot be verified. In germline, CDR1 is ENHRY, CDR2 SYGVKD. This CDR3 has 16 residues. The CDR3 is CAISAFRTSGNYEQFF.

The rearrangement uses TRBV6-2 or TRBV6-3 and TRBJ2-7; TCRdb's D call, TRBD1, is unchecked because there is no DNA. CDR1 is MNHEY, CDR2 SVGEGT, per germline. The CDR3 contains 17 residues. Here the CDR3 reads CASSYVARQSWNYEQYF.

V gene TRBV5-5 combines with J gene TRBJ2-7; TCRdb outputs TRBD2, but without DNA this stays unchecked. The CDR3 loop spans 13 amino acids. CDR1 is SGHKS, CDR2 YYEKEE, per germline (reference sequence). CDR3 sequence: CASSSGPTREQYF. Complete variable domain (other parts from reference TRBV5-5 and TRBJ2-7): DAGVTQSPTHLIKTRGQQVTLRCSPISGHKSVSWYQQVLGQGPQFIFQYYEKEERGRGNFPDRFSARQFPNYSSELNVNALLLGDSALYLCASSSGPTREQYFGPGTRLTVT.

This chain uses TRBV6-2 or TRBV6-3 with TRBJ2-1; TCRdb indicates TRBD2, and absent DNA this call remains unverified. The CDR3 length is 13 residues. In germline, CDR1 is MNHEY, CDR2 SVGEGT. The chain's CDR3 is CASTTGRVNEQFF.

J is TRBJ2-5 and V is TRBV5-1. The CDR3 totals 14 residues. CDR1 is SGHRS and CDR2 is YFSETQ in the germline V gene. The CDR3 loop reads CASSLAGFQETQYF. The full variable domain, in which reference TRBV5-1 and TRBJ2-5 provide the parts outside the CDR3, is KAGVTQTPRYLIKTRGQQVTLSCSPISGHRSVSWYQQTPGQGLQFLFEYFSETQRNKGNFPGRFSGRQFSNSRSEMNVSTLELGDSALYLCASSLAGFQETQYFGPGTRLLVL.

This chain's CDR3 is CASSLEAGANEQFF. This chain joins TRBV7-6 and TRBJ2-1; TCRdb's assignment of TRBD1 cannot be checked, as there is no DNA. This CDR3 has 14 residues. From germline, CDR1 is SGHVS and CDR2 FNYEAQ.

This chain connects TRBV4-1 to TRBJ2-5. There are 14 residues in the CDR3. The germline gives CDR1 MGHRA, CDR2 YSYEKL. CDR3 region: CASSQGQFQETQYF.

The rearrangement joins TRBV4-3 to TRBJ2-2; no DNA is available, so the TRBD1 call from TCRdb remains unchecked. The CDR3 covers 17 residues. CDR1 and CDR2 (germline): LGHNA, YSLEER. The CDR3 here is CASSQDRATGRPGELFF.

V is TRBV7-3 and J is TRBJ2-6; TCRdb's D call of TRBD2 is untestable without DNA. This CDR3 spans 17 amino acids. Germline V gives CDR1 SGHTA, CDR2 FQGTGA. This CDR3 is CASSLPPRGAGANVLTF.

CDR3: CASSLLGQDGANVLTF. The J gene is TRBJ2-6, the V gene TRBV18; TCRdb designates TRBD1, a call that cannot be tested without DNA. This CDR3 is 16 amino acids long. The germline CDR1 and CDR2 sequences are KGHSH and LQKENI.

The chain is built from TRBV5-1 and TRBJ2-2; as DNA is missing, the TRBD1 call by TCRdb cannot be tested. Germline loops: CDR1 SGHRS, CDR2 YFSETQ. CDR3 size: 15 residues. The chain's CDR3 is CASSFGQMNTGELFF.

The chain couples TRBV12-3 or TRBV12-4 to TRBJ1-5; TCRdb lists TRBD1, though no DNA is available to test this call. CDR3 length: 17 amino acids. The CDR3 here is CASSLDLEGHSNQPQHF.

J is TRBJ2-1 and V is TRBV2; there is no DNA to check the TCRdb D call of TRBD1. Germline V gene sequence: CDR1 SNHLY, CDR2 FYNNEI. The CDR3 sequence is 14 residues long. The CDR3: CASKGPLALDEQFF.

V and J are TRBV7-8 and TRBJ2-1; TCRdb's D call of TRBD2 is untestable without DNA. Germline V gives CDR1 SGHVS, CDR2 FQNEAQ. The CDR3 extends over 13 amino acids. This chain's CDR3 is CASSRELDHEQFF.

This chain joins TRBV6-5 and TRBJ2-7; TCRdb outputs TRBD2, but without DNA this stays unchecked. Germline assignment: CDR1 MNHEY and CDR2 SVGAGI. CDR3 length: 16 amino acids. The chain's CDR3 is CASRSGLAGGLYEQYF.

This sequence joins TRBV28 and TRBJ2-1; TCRdb gives TRBD2 as the D gene, but with no DNA this cannot be confirmed. Germline CDR1 MDHEN, CDR2 SYDVKM. This CDR3 contains 15 residues. CDR3 sequence reads: CASSELAGGRNEQFF. The full variable domain, completed using reference TRBV28 and TRBJ2-1, is DVKVTQSSRYLVKRTGEKVFLECVQDMDHENMFWYRQDPGLGLRLIYFSYDVKMKEKGDIPEGYSVSREKKERFSLILESASTNQTSMYLCASSELAGGRNEQFFGPGTRLTVL.

The chain combines TRBV5-6 with TRBJ2-1; TCRdb reports TRBD2, a call that lacks DNA to check it against. The germline V gene has CDR1 SGHDT and CDR2 YYEEEE. This CDR3 comprises 17 residues. This CDR3 reads CASSLDWTSGSPGEQFF.

V usage is TRBV11-2 and J usage is TRBJ1-4; TCRdb's D call of TRBD1 is untestable without DNA. The germline V gene has CDR1 SGHAT and CDR2 FQNNGV. The CDR3 consists of 16 residues. The CDR3: CASSWTTGASNEKLFF. Based on the CDR3 plus reference TRBV11-2 and TRBJ1-4, the full variable domain is EAGVAQSPRYKIIEKRQSVAFWCNPISGHATLYWYQQILGQGPKLLIQFQNNGVVDDSQLPKDRFSAERLKGVDSTLKIQPAKLEDSAVYLCASSWTTGASNEKLFFGSGTQLSVL.

The V gene is TRBV5-4, the J gene TRBJ2-2. The CDR3 spans 14 residues. Germline V CDR1 and CDR2: SGHNT, YYREEE (reference sequence). The CDR3: CASSFPSDTGELFF.

V is TRBV6-1 and J is TRBJ2-1. Germline loops: CDR1 MNHNS, CDR2 SASEGT. The CDR3 is 14 residues long. The CDR3 region is CASRDVHSYNEQFF.

The rearrangement joins TRBV20-1 to TRBJ1-1. Germline V gives CDR1 DFQATT, CDR2 SNEGSKA (reference sequence). There are 14 residues in the CDR3. CDR3 residues: CSARDSRRNTEAFF.

The rearrangement links TRBV28 to TRBJ2-7; without DNA, the TCRdb call of TRBD1 cannot be checked. Per the germline V gene, CDR1 is MDHEN and CDR2 is SYDVKM. The CDR3 loop spans 11 amino acids. The CDR3 region is CASSVPGEQYF.

V gene TRBV5-1 combines with J gene TRBJ2-3; as DNA is missing, the TRBD1 call by TCRdb cannot be tested. This CDR3 spans 15 amino acids. Germline CDR1 SGHRS, CDR2 YFSETQ. CDR3 amino acids: CASSLRPGGTDTQYF.

The V and J genes are TRBV9 and TRBJ2-5; absent DNA, TCRdb's TRBD1 call cannot be checked. The CDR3 covers 15 residues. Germline CDR1 and CDR2: SGDLS and YYNGEE. CDR3 region: CASSVQGSRGETHYF. Complete variable domain (other parts from reference TRBV9 and TRBJ2-5): DSGVTQTPKHLITATGQRVTLRCSPRSGDLSVYWYQQSLDQGLQFLIQYYNGEERAKGNILERFSAQQFPDLHSELNLSSLELGDSALYFCASSVQGSRGETHYFGPGTRLLVL.